A single sample is the source of the 10 T cell receptor beta chains below, sequenced in a study of blood T cell repertoires in COVID-19. Assay: immunoSEQ multiplex PCR; the TCRdb copy retains only in-frame clones and omits some. The sample has approximately 28,000 clones; roughly nine tenths are singletons. The specimen was peripheral blood. Receptors were obtained from a man aged 55 to 70 with active COVID-19.

V is TRBV29-1 and J is TRBJ2-7, with D uncertain. V lost 4 bases and J lost 4, with 8 bases in between. Germline V CDR1 and CDR2: SQVTM, ANQGSEA. CDR3 size: 11 residues. The CDR3 sequence is CSVGVQYEQYF. The CDR3 nucleotides read TGCAGCGTTGGAGTACAGTACGAGCAGTACTTC.

This chain joins TRBV7-9 and TRBJ1-4; possible D gene TRBD1, 6 bases. CDR3 size: 16 residues. Germline-derived CDR1 and CDR2 are SEHNR and FQNEAQ (reference sequence). V lost 3 bases and J lost 0, with 11 bases in between. CDR3 bases: TGTGCCAGCAGCTTTCCTCAGGGGACAACTAATGAAAAACTGTTTTTT. Translating it yields CASSFPQGTTNEKLFF.

The CDR3 loop is CASSPQDRVGTEAFF. CDR3 in DNA: TGTGCCAGCAGCCCTCAGGACAGGGTGGGCACTGAAGCTTTCTTT. V is TRBV5-5 and J is TRBJ1-1; 8 nucleotides agree with TRBD1. V shed 4 bases, J shed 4 bases, and the junction held 9 bases outside the gene matches. The CDR3 spans 15 residues. In germline, CDR1 is SGHKS, CDR2 YYEKEE (reference sequence). The variable domain in full, completed from reference TRBV5-5 and TRBJ1-1, reads DAGVTQSPTHLIKTRGQQVTLRCSPISGHKSVSWYQQVLGQGPQFIFQYYEKEERGRGNFPDRFSARQFPNYSSELNVNALLLGDSALYLCASSPQDRVGTEAFFGQGTRLTVV.

The chain has TRBV29-1 and TRBJ2-3, with TRBD2 matching over 9 bases. Germline CDR1 and CDR2: SQVTM and ANQGSEA. This CDR3 contains 14 residues. V gave up 4 bases and J gave up 7 bases; unmatched junction bases: 9. The CDR3 nucleotides read TGCAGCGTTGTTGGTAGCGGGGGAGGGTATACGCAGTATTTT. It encodes CSVVGSGGGYTQYF.

The rearrangement links TRBV6-5 to TRBJ1-2, with 7 nucleotides matching TRBD1. With 8 bases clipped from V and 2 bases from J, the junction kept 11 bases outside the gene matches. CDR1 and CDR2 from the germline V gene are MNHEY and SVGAGI. The CDR3 runs 15 residues. CDR3 bases: TGTGCCAGCTACGGGACAGAACATTCCAACTATGGCTACACCTTC. Protein product: CASYGTEHSNYGYTF.

V and J are TRBV15 and TRBJ1-4; 7 positions agree with TRBD1. Germline V gene sequence: CDR1 LNHNV, CDR2 YYDKDF (reference sequence). This CDR3 is built from 16 residues. V was clipped by 3 bases and J by 8 bases; unmatched bases: 12. The CDR3 sequence: CATSRDRQGIREKLFF. The DNA of the CDR3 is TGTGCCACCAGCAGGGACAGACAGGGAATAAGGGAAAAACTGTTTTTT.

The gene calls are TRBV5-5 and TRBJ1-2, with 9 bases fitting TRBD1. J gave up 9 bases and V 6 bases, and 15 bases lay outside the gene matches. Germline CDR1 and CDR2: SGHKS and YYEKEE (reference sequence). CDR3 length: 15 amino acids. The CDR3 is CASTPSGQGGGSYTF. CDR3 in DNA: TGTGCCAGCACCCCCTCGGGACAGGGTGGAGGGAGCTACACCTTC.

This sequence joins TRBV5-6 and TRBJ2-5, with 7 bases matching TRBD1. With 0 bases clipped from V and 4 bases from J, the junction kept 3 bases outside the gene matches. Germline V gene data show CDR1 as SGHDT and CDR2 as YYEEEE. This CDR3 comprises 14 residues. The CDR3 loop is CASSLVQGRETQYF. The DNA for the CDR3 is TGTGCCAGCAGCTTGGTACAGGGGCGAGAGACCCAGTACTTC.

J is TRBJ1-2 and V is TRBV6-5; a possible D gene is TRBD1 (6 bases). V dropped 0 bases and J dropped 6 bases, with 11 bases sitting between them. Germline values: CDR1 MNHEY, CDR2 SVGAGI. The CDR3 spans 14 residues. CDR3 nucleotides: TGTGCCAGCAGTTACTCGAGCAGGGGTAATGGCTACACCTTC. The encoded protein is CASSYSSRGNGYTF.

This clone was detected once. CDR3 in DNA: TGTGCCAGCACCCTGGGACAGGGGTTAGGTGAGCAGTTCTTC. The encoded protein is CASTLGQGLGEQFF. The chain is built from TRBV27 and TRBJ2-1; 10 nucleotides match TRBD1. The J segment lost 9 bases and the V segment lost 7 bases, leaving 9 bases of the junction unmatched. The germline V gene encodes CDR1 MNHEY and CDR2 SMNVEV (reference sequence). The CDR3 loop spans 14 amino acids.